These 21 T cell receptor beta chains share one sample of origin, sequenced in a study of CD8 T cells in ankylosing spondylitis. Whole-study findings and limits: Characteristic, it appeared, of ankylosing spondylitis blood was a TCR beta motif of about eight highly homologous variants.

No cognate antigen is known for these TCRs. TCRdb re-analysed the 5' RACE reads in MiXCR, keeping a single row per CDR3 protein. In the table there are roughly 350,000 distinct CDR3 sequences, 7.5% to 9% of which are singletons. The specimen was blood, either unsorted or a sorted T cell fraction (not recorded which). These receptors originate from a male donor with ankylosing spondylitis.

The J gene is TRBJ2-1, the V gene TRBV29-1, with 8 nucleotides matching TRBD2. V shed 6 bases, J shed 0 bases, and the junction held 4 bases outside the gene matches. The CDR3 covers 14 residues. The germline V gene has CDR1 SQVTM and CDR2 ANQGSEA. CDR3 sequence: CSVRLAFSYNEQFF. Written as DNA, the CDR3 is TGCAGCGTAAGACTAGCGTTCTCCTACAATGAGCAGTTCTTC.

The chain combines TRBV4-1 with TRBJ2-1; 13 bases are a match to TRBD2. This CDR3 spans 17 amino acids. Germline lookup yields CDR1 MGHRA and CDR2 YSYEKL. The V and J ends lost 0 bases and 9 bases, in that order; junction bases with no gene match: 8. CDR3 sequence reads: CASSQDGTSGIFGEQFF. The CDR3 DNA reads TGCGCCAGCAGCCAAGATGGGACTAGCGGGATCTTCGGTGAGCAGTTCTTC.

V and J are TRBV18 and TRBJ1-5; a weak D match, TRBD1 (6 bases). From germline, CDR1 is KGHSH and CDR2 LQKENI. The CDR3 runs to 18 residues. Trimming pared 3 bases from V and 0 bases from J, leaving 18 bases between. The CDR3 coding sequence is TGTGCCAGCTCACCCCGTCTACAGGGCGCCGATAGCAATCAGCCCCAGCATTTT. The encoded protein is CASSPRLQGADSNQPQHF.

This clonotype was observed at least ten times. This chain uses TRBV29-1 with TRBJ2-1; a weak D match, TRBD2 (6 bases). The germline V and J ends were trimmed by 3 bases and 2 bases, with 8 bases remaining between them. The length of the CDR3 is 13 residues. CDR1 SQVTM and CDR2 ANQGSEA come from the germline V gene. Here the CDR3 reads CSVDGSTYNEQFF. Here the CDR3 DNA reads TGCAGCGTTGACGGGAGCACCTACAATGAGCAGTTCTTC.

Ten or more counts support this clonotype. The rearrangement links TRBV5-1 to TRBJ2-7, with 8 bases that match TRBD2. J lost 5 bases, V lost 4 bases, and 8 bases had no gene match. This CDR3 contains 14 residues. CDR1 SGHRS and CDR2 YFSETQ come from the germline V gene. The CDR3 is CASSPREGRNEQYF. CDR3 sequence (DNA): TGCGCCAGCAGCCCCCGGGAGGGAAGGAACGAGCAGTACTTC.

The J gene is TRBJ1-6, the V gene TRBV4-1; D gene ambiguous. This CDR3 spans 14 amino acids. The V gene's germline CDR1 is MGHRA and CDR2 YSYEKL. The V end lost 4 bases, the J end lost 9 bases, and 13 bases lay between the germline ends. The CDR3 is CASSRVGTVSPLHF. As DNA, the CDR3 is TGCGCCAGCAGCCGGGTGGGTACGGTTTCACCCCTCCACTTT.

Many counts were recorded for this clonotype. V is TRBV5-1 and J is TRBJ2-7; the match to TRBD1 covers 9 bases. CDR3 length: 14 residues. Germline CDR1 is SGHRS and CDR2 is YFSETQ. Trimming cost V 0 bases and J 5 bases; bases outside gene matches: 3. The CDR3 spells CASSLGQGGDEQYF. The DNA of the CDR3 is TGCGCCAGCAGCTTGGGACAGGGGGGGGACGAGCAGTACTTC.

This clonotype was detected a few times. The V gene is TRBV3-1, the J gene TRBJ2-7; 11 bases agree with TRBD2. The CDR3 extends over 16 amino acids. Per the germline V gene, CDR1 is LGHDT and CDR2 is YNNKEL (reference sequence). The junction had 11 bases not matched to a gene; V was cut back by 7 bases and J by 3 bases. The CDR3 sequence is CASTRGGGTSGYEQYF. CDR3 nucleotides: TGTGCCAGCACCCGGGGTGGTGGGACTAGCGGCTACGAGCAGTACTTC.

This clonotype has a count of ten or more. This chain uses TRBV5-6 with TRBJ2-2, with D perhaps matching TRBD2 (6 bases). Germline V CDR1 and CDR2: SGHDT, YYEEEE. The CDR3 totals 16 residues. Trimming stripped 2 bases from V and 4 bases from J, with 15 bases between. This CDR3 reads CASSFLLALSTGELFF. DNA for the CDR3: TGTGCCAGCAGCTTCCTACTAGCTTTGAGCACCGGGGAGCTGTTTTTT.

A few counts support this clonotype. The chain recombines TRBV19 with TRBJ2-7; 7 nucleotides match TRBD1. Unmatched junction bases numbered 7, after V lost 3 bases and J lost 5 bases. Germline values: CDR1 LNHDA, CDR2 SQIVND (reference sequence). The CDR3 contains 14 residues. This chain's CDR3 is CASSIRQGEDEQYF. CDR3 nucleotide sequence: TGTGCCAGTAGTATCCGACAGGGAGAGGACGAGCAGTACTTC.

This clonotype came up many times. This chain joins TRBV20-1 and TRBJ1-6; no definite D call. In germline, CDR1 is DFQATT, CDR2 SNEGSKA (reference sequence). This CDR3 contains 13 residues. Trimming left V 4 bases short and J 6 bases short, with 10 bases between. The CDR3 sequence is CSATKGVNSPLHF. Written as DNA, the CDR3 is TGCAGTGCTACTAAGGGCGTTAATTCACCCCTCCACTTT.

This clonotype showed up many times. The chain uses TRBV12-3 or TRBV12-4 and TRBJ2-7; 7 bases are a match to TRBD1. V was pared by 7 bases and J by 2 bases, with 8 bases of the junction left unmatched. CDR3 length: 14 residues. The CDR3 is CASTFGQVAYEQYF. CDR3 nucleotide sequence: TGTGCCAGCACTTTCGGACAGGTGGCCTACGAGCAGTACTTC.

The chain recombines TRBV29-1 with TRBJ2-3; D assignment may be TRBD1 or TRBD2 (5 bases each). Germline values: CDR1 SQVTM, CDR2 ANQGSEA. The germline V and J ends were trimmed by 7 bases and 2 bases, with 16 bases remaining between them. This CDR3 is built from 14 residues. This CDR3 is CSAGTGTDTDTQYF. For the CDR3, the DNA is TGCAGCGCCGGAACCGGGACGGACACAGATACGCAGTATTTT.

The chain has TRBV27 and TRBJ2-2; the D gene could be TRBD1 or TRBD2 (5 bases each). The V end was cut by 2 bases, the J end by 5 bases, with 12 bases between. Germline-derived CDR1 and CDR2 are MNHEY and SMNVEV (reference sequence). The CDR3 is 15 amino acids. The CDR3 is CASSLTGTGTGELFF. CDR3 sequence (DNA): TGTGCCAGCAGTTTAACCGGGACGGGAACCGGGGAGCTGTTTTTT.

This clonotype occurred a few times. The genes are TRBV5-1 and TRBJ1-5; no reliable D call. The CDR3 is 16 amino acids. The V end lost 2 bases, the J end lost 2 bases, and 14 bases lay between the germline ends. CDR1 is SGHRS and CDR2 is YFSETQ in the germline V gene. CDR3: CASSLLPGLGNQPQHF. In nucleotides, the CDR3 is TGCGCCAGCAGCTTACTTCCTGGATTAGGCAATCAGCCCCAGCATTTT.

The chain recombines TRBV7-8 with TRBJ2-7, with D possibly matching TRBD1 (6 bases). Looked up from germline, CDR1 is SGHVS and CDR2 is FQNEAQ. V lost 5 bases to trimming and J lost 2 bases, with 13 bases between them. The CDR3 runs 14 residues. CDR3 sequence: CASSTGTSAYEQYF. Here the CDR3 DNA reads TGTGCCAGCAGCACCGGGACATCAGCCTACGAGCAGTACTTC.

DNA of the CDR3: TGTGCCAGCAGTGCCCGACTCCTCCCGTGGGGCGAGCAGTACTTC. This translates into CASSARLLPWGEQYF. The V and J genes are TRBV12-3 or TRBV12-4 and TRBJ2-7; D is uncertain. Trimming cost V 5 bases and J 6 bases, with 20 bases left between them. This CDR3 is built from 15 residues.

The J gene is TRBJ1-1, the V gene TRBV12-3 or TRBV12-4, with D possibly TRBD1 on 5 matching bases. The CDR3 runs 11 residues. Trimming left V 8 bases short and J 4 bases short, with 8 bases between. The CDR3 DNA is TGTGCCAGCGGGGGGACCACTGAAGCTTTCTTT. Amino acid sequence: CASGGTTEAFF.

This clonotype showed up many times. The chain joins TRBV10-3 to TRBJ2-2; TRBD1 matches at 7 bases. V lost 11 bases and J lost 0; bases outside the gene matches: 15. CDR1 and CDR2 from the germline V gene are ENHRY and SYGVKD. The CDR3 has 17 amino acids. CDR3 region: CASSGTAGLANTGELFF. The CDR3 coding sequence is TGTGCCTCCTCCGGGACAGCCGGCCTCGCGAACACCGGGGAGCTGTTTTTT.

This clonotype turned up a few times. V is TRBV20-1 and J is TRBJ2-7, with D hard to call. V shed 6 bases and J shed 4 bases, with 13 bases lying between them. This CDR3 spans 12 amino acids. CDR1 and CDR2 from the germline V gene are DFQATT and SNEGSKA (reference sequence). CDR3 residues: CSARREWYEQYF. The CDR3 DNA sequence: TGCAGTGCCCGGAGAGAGTGGTACGAGCAGTACTTC.

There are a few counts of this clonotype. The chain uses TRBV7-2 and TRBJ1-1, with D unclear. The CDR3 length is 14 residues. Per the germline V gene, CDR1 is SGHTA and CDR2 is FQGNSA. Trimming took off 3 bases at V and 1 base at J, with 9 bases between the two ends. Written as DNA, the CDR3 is TGTGCCAGCAGCTTTGGACTCTCGAACACTGAAGCTTTCTTT. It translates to CASSFGLSNTEAFF.